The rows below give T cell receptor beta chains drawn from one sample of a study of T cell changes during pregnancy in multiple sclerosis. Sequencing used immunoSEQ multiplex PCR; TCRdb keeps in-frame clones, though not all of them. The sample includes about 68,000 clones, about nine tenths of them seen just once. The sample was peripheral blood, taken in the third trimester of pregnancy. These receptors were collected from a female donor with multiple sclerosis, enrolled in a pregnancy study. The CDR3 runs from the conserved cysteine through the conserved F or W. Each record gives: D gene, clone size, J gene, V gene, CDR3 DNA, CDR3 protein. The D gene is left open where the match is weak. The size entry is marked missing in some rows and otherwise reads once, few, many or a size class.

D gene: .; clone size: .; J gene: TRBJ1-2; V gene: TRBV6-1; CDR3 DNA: TGTGCCAGCAGTGGGGGGGGAGCAGGAGACTATGGCTACACCTTC; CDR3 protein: CASSGGGAGDYGYTF
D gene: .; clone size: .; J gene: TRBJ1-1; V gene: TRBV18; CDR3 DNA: TGTGCCAGCTCCCCCGGACAGTCCTCCATGAACACTGAAGCTTTCTTT; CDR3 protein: CASSPGQSSMNTEAFF
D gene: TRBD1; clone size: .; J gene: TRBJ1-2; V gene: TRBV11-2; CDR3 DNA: TGTGCCAGCAGTGGACAGGGAAGAATCTATGGCTACACCTTC; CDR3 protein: CASSGQGRIYGYTF
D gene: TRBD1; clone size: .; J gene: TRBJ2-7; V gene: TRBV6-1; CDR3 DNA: TGTGCCAGCAGTGAAACGTCCGGGACAGGGCACAACGAGCAGTACTTC; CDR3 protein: CASSETSGTGHNEQYF
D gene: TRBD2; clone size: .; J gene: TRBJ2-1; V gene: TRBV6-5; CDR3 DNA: TGTGCCAGCAGTTCCACCATAGCGGGCGACAATGAGCAGTTCTTC; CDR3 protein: CASSSTIAGDNEQFF
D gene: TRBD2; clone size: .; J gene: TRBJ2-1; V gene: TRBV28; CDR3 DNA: TGTGCCAGCACGTTGGGAGGGGTAGTGGCGCAGTTCTTC; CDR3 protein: CASTLGGVVAQFF
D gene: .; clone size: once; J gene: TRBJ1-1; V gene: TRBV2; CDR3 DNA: TGTGCCAGCAGTGAGGAGGGCTGGTACACTGAAGCTTTCTTT; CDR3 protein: CASSEEGWYTEAFF
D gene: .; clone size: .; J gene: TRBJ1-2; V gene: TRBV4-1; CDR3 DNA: TGCGCCAGCAGCCAAGAAGGGGGGGCGGGATATTATGGCTACACCTTC; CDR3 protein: CASSQEGGAGYYGYTF
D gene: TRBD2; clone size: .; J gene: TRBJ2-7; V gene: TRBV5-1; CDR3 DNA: TGCGCCAGCAGCTTGTGGGTAGCGGGAGGGAGGGCGGCCGAGCAGTACTTC; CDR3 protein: CASSLWVAGGRAAEQYF
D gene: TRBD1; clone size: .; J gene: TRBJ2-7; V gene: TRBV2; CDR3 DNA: TGTGCCAGCAGTGCAGGCAGGACAGGGATTTACGAGCAGTACTTC; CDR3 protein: CASSAGRTGIYEQYF
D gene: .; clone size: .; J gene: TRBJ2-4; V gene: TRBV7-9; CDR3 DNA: TGTGCCAGCAGCGGCAGTAGCTACATTCAGTACTTC; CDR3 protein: CASSGSSYIQYF
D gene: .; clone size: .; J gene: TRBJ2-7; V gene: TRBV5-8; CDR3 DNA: TGTGCCAGCCCTAACTGGGACCCGGGAGCGCACCACGAGCAGTACTTC; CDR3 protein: CASPNWDPGAHHEQYF
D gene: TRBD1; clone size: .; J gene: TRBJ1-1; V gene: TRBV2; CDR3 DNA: TGTGCCAGCAGCCCAGGGGGCGCGAGCACTGAAGCTTTCTTT; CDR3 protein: CASSPGGASTEAFF
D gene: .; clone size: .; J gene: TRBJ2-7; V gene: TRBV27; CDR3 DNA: TGTGCCAGCAGGTCGTTGGGCGCCGGGGGAAACGAGCAGTACTTC; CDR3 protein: CASRSLGAGGNEQYF
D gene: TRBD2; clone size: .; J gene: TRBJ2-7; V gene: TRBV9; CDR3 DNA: TGTGCCAGCAGCGTCCAACCCGGGACTAGTGACTCCTACGAGCAGTACTTC; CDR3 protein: CASSVQPGTSDSYEQYF
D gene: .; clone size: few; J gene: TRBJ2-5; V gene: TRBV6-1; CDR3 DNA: TGTGCCAGCAGTGAAGCGCGGTGGGGGGGCCGTATGAAGACCCAGTACTTC; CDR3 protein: CASSEARWGGRMKTQYF
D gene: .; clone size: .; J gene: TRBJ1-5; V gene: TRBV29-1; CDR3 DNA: TGCAGCGTTGCGAGGGATCTGGGTCAGCCCCAGCATTTT; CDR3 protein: CSVARDLGQPQHF
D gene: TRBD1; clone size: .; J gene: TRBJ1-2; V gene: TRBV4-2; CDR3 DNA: TGTGCCAGCAGCCAGGGCGGGACAGATTATGGCTACACCTTC; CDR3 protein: CASSQGGTDYGYTF
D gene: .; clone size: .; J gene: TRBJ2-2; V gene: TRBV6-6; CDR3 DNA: TGTGCCACCAACGACGGCGGGGGCCCCAGGGGGGAGCTGTTTTTT; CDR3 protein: CATNDGGGPRGELFF
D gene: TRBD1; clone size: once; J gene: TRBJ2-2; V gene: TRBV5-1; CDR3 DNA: TGCGCCAGCAGCTTGGGACAGGGGGATGGGGCCGGGGAGCTGTTTTTT; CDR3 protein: CASSLGQGDGAGELFF
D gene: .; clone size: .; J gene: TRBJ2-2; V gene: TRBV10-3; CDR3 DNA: TGTGCCATCAGTGATTGGTCTCGGGACACCGGGGAGCTGTTTTTT; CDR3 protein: CAISDWSRDTGELFF
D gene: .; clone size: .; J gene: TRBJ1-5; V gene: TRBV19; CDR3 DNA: TGTGCCAGTAGTATAGCCGCGGACAGTTTTAGCAATCAGCCCCAGCATTTT; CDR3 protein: CASSIAADSFSNQPQHF
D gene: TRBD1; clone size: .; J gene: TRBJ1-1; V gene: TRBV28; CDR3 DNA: TGTGCCAGCAGGGGACAGGGGGCGGTCACTGAAGCTTTCTTT; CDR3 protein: CASRGQGAVTEAFF
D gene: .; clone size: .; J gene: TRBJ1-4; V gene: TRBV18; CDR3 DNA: TGTGCCAGCTCACCCGGGGACTCGAATGAAAAACTGTTTTTT; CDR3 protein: CASSPGDSNEKLFF
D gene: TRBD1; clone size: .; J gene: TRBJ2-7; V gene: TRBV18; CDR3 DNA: TGTGCCAGCTCACCACTTGGGACAGGGGTAGGGGACGAGCAGTACTTC; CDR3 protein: CASSPLGTGVGDEQYF
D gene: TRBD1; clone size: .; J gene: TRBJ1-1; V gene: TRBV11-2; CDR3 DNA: TGTGCCAGCAGCTTAGCCTTCAGGGGGCGAGCCAACACTGAAGCTTTCTTT; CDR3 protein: CASSLAFRGRANTEAFF